This record looks at one T cell receptor beta chain sequence and its context. The target antigen is unknown. With a J-beta primer mix and a sample-barcoded 5' primer, a second PCR ran about 7 to 12 cycles. TCRdb re-analysed the 5' RACE reads in MiXCR, keeping a single row per CDR3 protein. This table holds about 1,400,000 distinct CDR3 sequences, roughly 59% found once. CDR1 and CDR2 (germline): WSHSY, SAAADI. This CDR3 spans 13 amino acids. This record comes from a study of blood T cells in healthy people across ages. In the study overall: Using template switching, researchers captured about one barcoded beta molecule for each two T cells. Broader study findings: Higher naive T cell percentage went strongly together with higher TCR beta diversity. Estimated diversity across one million T cells was deemed an underestimate.

This TCR was recovered from a man between 18 and 29 years old in good health. The sequencing sample was made of blood. The gene calls are TRBV10-2 and TRBJ2-5; 10 bases line up with TRBD1. Judging by the DNA end, TRBJ2-7 fits better; the J call may be wrong. The DNA for the CDR3 is TGCGCCAGCAGCCGGGACAGGGGCGCCGAGCAGTACTTC. It codes for CASSRDRGAEQYF.